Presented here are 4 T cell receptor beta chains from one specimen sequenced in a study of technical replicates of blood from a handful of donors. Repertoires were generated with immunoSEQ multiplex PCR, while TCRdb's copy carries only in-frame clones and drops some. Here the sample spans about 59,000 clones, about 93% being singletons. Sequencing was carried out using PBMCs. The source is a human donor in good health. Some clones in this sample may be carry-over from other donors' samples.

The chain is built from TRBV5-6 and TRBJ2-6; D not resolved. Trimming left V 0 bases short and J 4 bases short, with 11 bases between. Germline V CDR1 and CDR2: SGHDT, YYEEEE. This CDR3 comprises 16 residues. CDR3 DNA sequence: TGTGCCAGCAGCTTGGTGCGAGGTTACGGGGCCAACGTCCTGACTTTC. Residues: CASSLVRGYGANVLTF.

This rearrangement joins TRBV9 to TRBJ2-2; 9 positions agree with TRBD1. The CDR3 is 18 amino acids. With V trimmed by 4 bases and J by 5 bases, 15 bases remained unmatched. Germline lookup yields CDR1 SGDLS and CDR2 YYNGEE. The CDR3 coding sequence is TGTGCCAGCAGCACCCATGACAGGGGGGACGTGGAAACCGGGGAGCTGTTTTTT. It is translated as CASSTHDRGDVETGELFF.

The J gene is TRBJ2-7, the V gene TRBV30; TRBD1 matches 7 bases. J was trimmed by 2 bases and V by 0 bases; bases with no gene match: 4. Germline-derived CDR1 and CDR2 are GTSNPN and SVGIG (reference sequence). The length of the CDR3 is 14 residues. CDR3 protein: CAWSVVGQPYEQYF. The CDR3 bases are TGTGCCTGGAGTGTCGTGGGACAGCCCTACGAGCAGTACTTC.

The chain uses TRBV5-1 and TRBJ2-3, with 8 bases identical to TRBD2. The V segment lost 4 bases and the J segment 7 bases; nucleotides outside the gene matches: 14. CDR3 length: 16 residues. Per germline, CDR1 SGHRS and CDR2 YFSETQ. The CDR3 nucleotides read TGCGCCAGCAGCAGACTGGAAGCGGGAGAGGGGAATACGCAGTATTTT. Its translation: CASSRLEAGEGNTQYF.